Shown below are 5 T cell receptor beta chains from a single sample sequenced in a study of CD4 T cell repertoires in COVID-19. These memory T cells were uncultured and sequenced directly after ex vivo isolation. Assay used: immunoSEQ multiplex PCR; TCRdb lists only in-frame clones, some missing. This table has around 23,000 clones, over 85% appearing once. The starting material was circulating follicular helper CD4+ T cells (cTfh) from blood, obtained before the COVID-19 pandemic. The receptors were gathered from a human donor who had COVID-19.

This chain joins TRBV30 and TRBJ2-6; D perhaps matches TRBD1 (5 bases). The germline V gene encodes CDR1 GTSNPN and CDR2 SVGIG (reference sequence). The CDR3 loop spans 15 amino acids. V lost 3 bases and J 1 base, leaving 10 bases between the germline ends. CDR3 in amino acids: CAWRIQASGANVLTF. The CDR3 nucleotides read TGTGCCTGGAGGATACAGGCTTCTGGGGCCAACGTCCTGACTTTC.

Written as DNA, the CDR3 is TGTGCCAGCAGCCAATCAACGACGGGTTCTACATTTTACACCTTC. Translated, it gives CASSQSTTGSTFYTF. V gene TRBV7-3 combines with J gene TRBJ1-2; D is ambiguous. The V end lost 5 bases, the J end lost 11 bases, and 24 bases lay between the germline ends. Germline V gene data show CDR1 as SGHTA and CDR2 as FQGTGA. The CDR3 is 15 residues long.

For the CDR3, the DNA is TGTGCCAGCAGCTTGGACAGATATAATGAAAAACTGTTTTTT. This translates into CASSLDRYNEKLFF. The V and J genes are TRBV7-2 and TRBJ1-4, with D possibly matching TRBD1 (6 bases). CDR3 length: 14 residues. V lost 3 bases, J lost 4 bases, and 9 bases lay in between. The germline CDR1 and CDR2 sequences are SGHTA and FQGNSA. Combining the CDR3 with reference TRBV7-2 and TRBJ1-4 gives the whole variable domain GAGVSQSPSNKVTEKGKDVELRCDPISGHTALYWYRQSLGQGLEFLIYFQGNSAPDKSGLPSDRFSAERTGGSVSTLTIQRTQQEDSAVYLCASSLDRYNEKLFFGSGTQLSVL.

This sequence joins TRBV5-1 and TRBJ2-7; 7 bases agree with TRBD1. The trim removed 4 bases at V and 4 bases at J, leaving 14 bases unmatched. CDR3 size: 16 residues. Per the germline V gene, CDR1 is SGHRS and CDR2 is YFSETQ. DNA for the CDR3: TGCGCCAGCAGCACCATCATCGGGACAGATTTTTACGAGCAGTACTTC. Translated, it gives CASSTIIGTDFYEQYF.

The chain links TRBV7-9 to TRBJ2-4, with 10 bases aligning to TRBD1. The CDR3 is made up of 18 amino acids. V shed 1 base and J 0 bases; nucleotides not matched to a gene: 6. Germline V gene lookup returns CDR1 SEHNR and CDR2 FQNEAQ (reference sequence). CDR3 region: CASSLGTGGRLAKNIQYF. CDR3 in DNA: TGTGCCAGCAGCTTAGGGACAGGGGGACGACTAGCCAAAAACATTCAGTACTTC.